This T cell receptor beta chain was sequenced during a study of blood T cells in healthy people across ages. Notes on this clonotype: What it binds is unknown.

CDR3 length equals 13 residues. Germline CDR1 SGHKS, CDR2 YYEKEE (reference sequence). Trimming took off 4 bases at V and 5 bases at J, with 12 bases between the two ends. Together with a sample-barcoded 5' primer, a J-beta primer mix was included in a second PCR lasting roughly 7 to 11 cycles. TCRdb used MiXCR to reprocess the 5' RACE reads, holding one entry per CDR3 protein. The sample contains approximately 2,000,000 distinct CDR3 sequences, roughly two fifths of which appear only once. The study's findings and limits: Strong correlation was found linking TCR beta diversity to naive T cell percentage. It was not possible, with unsorted PBMCs, to conclusively compare naive and antigen-experienced cells.

The rearrangement links TRBV5-5 to TRBJ2-5; D remains unclear. This clonotype originated in a human donor in good health. Source material: blood. This CDR3 reads CASSPGPSETQYF. The CDR3 DNA reads TGTGCCAGCAGCCCCGGGCCCAGCGAGACCCAGTACTTC. Complete variable domain (other parts from reference TRBV5-5 and TRBJ2-5): DAGVTQSPTHLIKTRGQQVTLRCSPISGHKSVSWYQQVLGQGPQFIFQYYEKEERGRGNFPDRFSARQFPNYSSELNVNALLLGDSALYLCASSPGPSETQYFGPGTRLLVL.